The 17 T cell receptor beta chains below come from one sample, sequenced in a study of blood T cell repertoires in COVID-19. Libraries were prepared by immunoSEQ multiplex PCR; TCRdb keeps only in-frame clonotypes and omits some of them. The sample lists fewer than 55,000 clones; 86% were seen once. Sequencing was carried out using peripheral blood. These TCRs come from a woman in her fifties or sixties with acute or convalescent COVID-19.

This clone has only one observation. The rearrangement links TRBV11-2 to TRBJ2-5, with TRBD1 matching over 7 bases. This CDR3 is 14 amino acids long. The V gene's germline CDR1 is SGHAT and CDR2 FQNNGV. The trim removed 3 bases at V and 7 bases at J, leaving 8 bases unmatched. The CDR3 protein is CASSFPGTVATQYF. CDR3 in DNA: TGTGCCAGCAGCTTTCCCGGGACAGTCGCGACCCAGTACTTC.

The chain couples TRBV5-6 to TRBJ1-4; no firm D call. Germline V lookup: CDR1 SGHDT, CDR2 YYEEEE. There are 13 residues in the CDR3. Between the trimmed V and J ends, which lost 2 bases and 8 bases, there was a span of 10 bases. The CDR3 DNA is TGTGCCAGCAGCTTTGCTGCGGGCGAAAAACTGTTTTTT. Protein sequence: CASSFAAGEKLFF.

The V gene is TRBV19, the J gene TRBJ2-1; 10 nucleotides agree with TRBD2. The germline gives CDR1 LNHDA, CDR2 SQIVND (reference sequence). This CDR3 spans 17 amino acids. J was trimmed by 0 bases and V by 5 bases; bases with no gene match: 7. CDR3 nucleotide sequence: TGTGCCAGTAGTCTCTCTAGCGGGGGCAGCTCCTACAATGAGCAGTTCTTC. It yields the protein CASSLSSGGSSYNEQFF.

This chain links TRBV19 with TRBJ1-6, with a weak D call TRBD1 (6 bases). This CDR3 has 12 residues. Per the germline V gene, CDR1 is LNHDA and CDR2 is SQIVND (reference sequence). Trimming stripped 6 bases from V and 10 bases from J, with 10 bases between. CDR3 bases: TGTGCCAGTAGCTATAGGGGGTCACCCCTCCACTTT. Protein product: CASSYRGSPLHF.

This clone was found a few times. The chain couples TRBV4-2 to TRBJ2-1; 14 bases align to TRBD2. The CDR3 consists of 19 residues. Germline CDR1 and CDR2: LGHNA and YNFKEQ. V shed 0 bases and J 7 bases; nucleotides not matched to a gene: 11. The CDR3 region has the DNA TGTGCCAGCAGCCAAGATCGGTCCCGGACTAGCGGGGGGCGAAATGAGCAGTTCTTC. Its translation is CASSQDRSRTSGGRNEQFF.

There are a few counts of this clone. The chain carries TRBV19 and TRBJ2-2; TRBD2 matches 8 bases. The CDR3 sequence is 15 residues long. CDR1 and CDR2 from the germline V gene are LNHDA and SQIVND (reference sequence). The V and J ends lost 4 bases and 6 bases, in that order; junction bases with no gene match: 7. DNA for the CDR3: TGTGCCAGTAGTACCGGGACTAGTGGCCCCGGGGAGCTGTTTTTT. It yields the protein CASSTGTSGPGELFF.

V gene TRBV14 combines with J gene TRBJ1-4; 7 bases are shared with TRBD1. The V segment lost 4 bases and the J segment 3 bases; nucleotides outside the gene matches: 5. Germline V CDR1 and CDR2: SGHDN, FVKESK. The CDR3 spans 15 residues. CDR3 in amino acids: CASSLPGTANEKLFF. As DNA, the CDR3 is TGTGCCAGCAGCCTCCCCGGGACAGCTAATGAAAAACTGTTTTTT.

This chain joins TRBV7-3 and TRBJ2-6; the match to TRBD2 covers 8 bases. V lost 1 base and J lost 4; bases outside the gene matches: 3. The CDR3 runs 16 residues. The germline gives CDR1 SGHTA, CDR2 FQGTGA. CDR3 DNA: TGTGCCAGCAGCTTAAAAGCGGGAGCAGGGGCCAACGTCCTGACTTTC. It codes for CASSLKAGAGANVLTF.

This clone was counted once. This CDR3 is CASITHQNYNSPLHF. The CDR3 DNA sequence: TGTGCCAGCATCACACATCAGAACTATAATTCACCCCTCCACTTT. The chain carries TRBV28 and TRBJ1-6; D call uncertain. Germline V CDR1 and CDR2: MDHEN, SYDVKM. CDR3 length: 15 amino acids. The V gene lost 7 bases and the J gene lost 3 bases, with 13 bases spanning the gap.

V is TRBV11-1 and J is TRBJ1-1; D call uncertain. The germline V gene encodes CDR1 SGHAT and CDR2 FQDESV (reference sequence). There are 14 residues in the CDR3. Trimming cost V 5 bases and J 1 base, with 11 bases left between them. The CDR3 loop is CASSRRERNTEAFF. CDR3 nucleotides: TGTGCCAGCAGCCGGCGGGAAAGGAACACTGAAGCTTTCTTT.

This chain uses TRBV11-2 with TRBJ2-3, with D maybe TRBD2 (6 bases). Germline lookup yields CDR1 SGHAT and CDR2 FQNNGV. The CDR3 covers 16 residues. V lost 6 bases, J lost 1 base, and 17 bases lay in between. The CDR3 bases are TGTGCCAGCAGTCGTCAACCGGGACTCGGCACAGATACGCAGTATTTT. It yields the protein CASSRQPGLGTDTQYF.

The genes are TRBV11-3 and TRBJ2-1; D is perhaps TRBD1 (6 bases). Germline V gene sequence: CDR1 SGHNT, CDR2 YENEEA. V dropped 1 base and J dropped 1 base, with 11 bases sitting between them. The length of the CDR3 is 16 residues. The CDR3 is CASSLGFQGSYNEQFF. In nucleotides, the CDR3 is TGTGCCAGCAGCTTAGGCTTCCAGGGGTCCTACAATGAGCAGTTCTTC.

This clone came up once. V usage is TRBV7-9 and J usage is TRBJ2-5, with 12 positions matching TRBD2. The CDR3 has 16 residues. Germline CDR1 SEHNR, CDR2 FQNEAQ (reference sequence). V was clipped by 5 bases and J by 5 bases; unmatched bases: 9. Here the CDR3 DNA reads TGTGCCAGCAGCCCCGCTAGCGGGGGGGCCTTGGAGACCCAGTACTTC. Protein product: CASSPASGGALETQYF.

The table lists this clone with a count of one. The chain carries TRBV5-8 and TRBJ2-2; tentative D call: TRBD1 (5 bases). V lost 6 bases and J 5 bases, leaving 26 bases between the germline ends. There are 18 residues in the CDR3. The V gene's germline CDR1 is SGHTS and CDR2 YDEGEE. The CDR3 region is CASIGARQSLLGTGELFF. The DNA of the CDR3 is TGTGCCAGCATTGGGGCCAGACAGTCTCTCCTCGGAACCGGGGAGCTGTTTTTT.

CDR3 bases: TGTGCCAGCAGCTTACTCCCCACTGAAGCTTTCTTT. The encoded protein is CASSLLPTEAFF. This chain uses TRBV7-2 with TRBJ1-1; D gene unclear. Looked up from germline, CDR1 is SGHTA and CDR2 is FQGNSA. V was trimmed by 2 bases and J by 4 bases, leaving 5 bases between them. The CDR3 contains 12 residues.

V and J are TRBV2 and TRBJ1-4, with 9 bases aligning to TRBD1. The germline CDR1 and CDR2 sequences are SNHLY and FYNNEI. J lost 7 bases, V lost 6 bases, and 6 bases had no gene match. The CDR3 extends over 14 amino acids. In DNA, the CDR3 is TGTGCCAGCAGCTCACAGGGGGCAAGTGAAAAACTGTTTTTT. This gives the protein CASSSQGASEKLFF.

V is TRBV5-5 and J is TRBJ1-2; 7 bases align to TRBD1. CDR3 size: 15 residues. Trimming at V came to 6 bases and at J to 2 bases, leaving 10 bases not matched to a gene. Germline lookup yields CDR1 SGHKS and CDR2 YYEKEE (reference sequence). The CDR3 sequence: CASTRTGGQNYGYTF. Here the CDR3 DNA reads TGTGCCAGCACCCGGACAGGCGGGCAAAACTATGGCTACACCTTC. The whole variable domain, remainder taken from reference TRBV5-5 and TRBJ1-2, is DAGVTQSPTHLIKTRGQQVTLRCSPISGHKSVSWYQQVLGQGPQFIFQYYEKEERGRGNFPDRFSARQFPNYSSELNVNALLLGDSALYLCASTRTGGQNYGYTFGSGTRLTVV.